This T cell receptor (beta chain) was captured by sequencing in a study of monozygotic twins with inflammatory bowel disease. The CDR3 totals 14 residues. Germline CDR1 SGHTA, CDR2 FQGNSA. Input per TCR library consisted of around 3,700 ng of total RNA. TCRdb re-called the 5' RACE reads and gives one entry per CDR3 protein, without DNA. The listing contains 300,000 to 450,000 distinct CDR3 sequences. The sequenced sample consisted of blood. This chain uses TRBV7-2 with TRBJ2-2; no DNA is available, so the TRBD2 call from TCRdb remains unchecked. This receptor was taken from a human donor with ulcerative colitis or Crohn's disease, or a healthy co-twin of an affected twin (not recorded which). The CDR3 protein is CASSLAGEVGELFF.